Sequencing of this TCR beta chain was carried out in a study of CD8+ T cells in alopecia areata (dated by TCRdb to between 2018 and 2020). Study-wide context: The treated patients, all with moderate-to-severe alopecia areata, were enrolled in an open-label pilot trial of oral tofacitinib given at 5 to 10 mg twice daily. Tofacitinib was administered for 6 to 18 months, and 6 months of follow-up off drug were then conducted to assess delayed response and recurrence. In treated patients, disease severity was measured using the SALT score, which gives the percentage of scalp surface area affected. To study T cell clonal expansion in alopecia areata, the researchers applied high-throughput TCRbeta sequencing to both the C3H/HeJ mouse model and human patients. In humans, TCRbeta sequencing was performed on scalp tissue and on sorted CD4+ and CD8+ peripheral blood T cells from healthy controls and from patients with patchy or totalis/universalis alopecia areata. Biopsies were taken from tofacitinib-treated patients at baseline and again at 4 and 24 weeks into treatment, and several of those patients also had a later scalp biopsy. Scalp clonality was compared across normal scalp (n=4), patchy alopecia areata scalp (n=8), and alopecia totalis/universalis scalp (n=8). The RNA source kit depended on sample type: the PAXgene miRNA kit for fixed scalp, the miRNeasy kit for PBMCs, and the RNeasy kit for mouse skin. immunoSEQ multiplex PCR using 35 Vbeta forward primers and 13 Jbeta reverse primers was used to amplify TCRbeta CDR3 regions.

The intended sense of this specimen's time point label: less than five weeks on oral tofacitinib. Explained via the paper, the treatment or condition label denotes: oral pan-JAK inhibitor, 5-10 mg twice daily. Lesional scalp punch biopsies and peripheral blood were collected from alopecia areata patients. After PBMCs were isolated by density centrifugation and stained for CD3, CD4 and CD8, a FACSAria was used to sort CD4+ and CD8+ T cells. The library was built by means of the immunoSEQ multiplex PCR assay. RNA was extracted from all samples and reverse transcribed into cDNA, which served as template for TCR sequencing. First-strand cDNA was synthesized using SuperScript III with a 2:1 mix of oligo-dT and random hexamers. A synthetic immune receptor repertoire was used to assess amplification bias, and residual bias was removed computationally. Per the original workflow: Raw reads were preprocessed to remove errors, and CDR3 was defined by IMGT conventions from the conserved cysteine to phenylalanine. Clonality was computed by normalizing Shannon entropy by log2 of the number of productive unique TCRs and subtracting the result from 1. Whether scalp clones were CD4 or CD8 was inferred by matching scalp TCRbeta sequences against CD4 and CD8 repertoires sorted from blood. TCRdb took over this immuneACCESS table, retaining in-frame rearrangements with V and J assigned. Such tables are incomplete; in checked studies, under half of the missing clones stem from an unresolved V gene, and the remainder is unexplained. The V and J calls and clone size come from that table; D and trimming were worked out from the DNA. This sample gives about 210,000 clones in total; more than 45% of them show up just once. The ten largest clones represent 1.6% of the sample.

V and J are truncated by 2 bases and 8 bases respectively, leaving an intervening sequence of 13 bases. Including cysteine and phenylalanine, the CDR3 has 13 amino acids. Only the CDR3 DNA stays, 39 bases, in frame from base 1. CDR1 is given as GTSNPN and CDR2 as SVGIG, both from the germline V gene (reference sequence). What the authors observed across the whole study: During tofacitinib treatment, many expanded lesional clones remained in scalp and blood, and this persistence may partly explain relapse after treatment is stopped. Shared TCR sequences between patients were less evident than in mice, which may be partly attributable to HLA diversity in the patient population. Unlike mouse skin, which is dominated by gammadelta T cells, normal human skin has resident alphabeta T cells that are also sequenced, and this complicates analysis of the scalp TCR repertoire. The treated cohort was small, with a single nonresponder, so links between baseline CD8+ expansion and response need larger studies. Lesional scalp, especially in alopecia totalis/universalis, showed higher clonality and more expanded CD8+ clones than normal scalp, suggesting antigenic drive. With tofacitinib, both scalp clonality and the number of expanded CD8+ clones among the top 100 scalp clones went down significantly.

This clone showed up just once. Its antigen remains unidentified. Base qualities were left out, and no much larger clone turns up one base away. The sample here was CD4+ T cells sorted from blood, taken at week 4, from a patient treated with tofacitinib. The rearrangement combines TRBV30 with TRBJ2-1; the D segment may tentatively be TRBD1 or TRBD2, each giving 5 matched bases. The sequence was collected from a human donor with alopecia areata. The base sequence is TGTGCCTGGAGTCCCCAGGGACCAGATGAGCAGTTCTTC. Its product reads: CAWSPQGPDEQFF.